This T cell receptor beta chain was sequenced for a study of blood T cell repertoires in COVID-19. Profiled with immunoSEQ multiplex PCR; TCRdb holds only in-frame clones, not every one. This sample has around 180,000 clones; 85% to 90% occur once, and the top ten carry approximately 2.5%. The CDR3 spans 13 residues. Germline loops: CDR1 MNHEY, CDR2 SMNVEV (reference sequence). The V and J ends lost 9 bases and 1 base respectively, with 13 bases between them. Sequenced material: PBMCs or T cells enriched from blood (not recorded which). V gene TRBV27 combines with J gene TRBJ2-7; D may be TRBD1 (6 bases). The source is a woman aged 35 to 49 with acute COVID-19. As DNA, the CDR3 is TGTGCCAGTGGACAGAAGGTTTCCTACGAGCAGTACTTC. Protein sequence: CASGQKVSYEQYF.